A single sample is the source of the 32 T cell receptor beta chains below, sequenced in a study of chemoradiotherapy in HPV16-positive cancers. Clones were sequenced by immunoSEQ multiplex PCR, and TCRdb holds only the in-frame ones, with some missing. Here the sample spans over 30,000 clones, around 80% being singletons. Material: blood, obtained from a patient who underwent chemoradiotherapy. Every receptor here comes from a human donor with HPV-associated anogenital cancer.

V and J are TRBV6-5 and TRBJ1-6, with D hard to call. This CDR3 is built from 14 residues. The germline V gene has CDR1 MNHEY and CDR2 SVGAGI. Trimming took off 0 bases at V and 9 bases at J, with 9 bases between the two ends. The CDR3 DNA is TGTGCCAGCAGTTACTCGATAGCCGTTTCACCCCTCCACTTT. As protein: CASSYSIAVSPLHF.

This clone appeared a few times. The chain uses TRBV19 and TRBJ1-2, with 11 bases matching TRBD1. The CDR3 covers 13 residues. From germline, CDR1 is LNHDA and CDR2 SQIVND (reference sequence). The ends lost 6 bases at V and 9 bases at J; junction bases unmatched: 6. The CDR3 nucleotides read TGTGCCAGTAGCGGACAGGGGGCAAGGAGCTACACCTTC. It codes for CASSGQGARSYTF. Full variable domain (rest looked up from reference TRBV19 and TRBJ1-2): DGGITQSPKYLFRKEGQNVTLSCEQNLNHDAMYWYRQDPGQGLRLIYYSQIVNDFQKGDIAEGYSVSREKKESFPLTVTSAQKNPTAFYLCASSGQGARSYTFGSGTRLTVV.

The chain links TRBV6-5 to TRBJ1-6; possibly TRBD1 for D (5 bases). This CDR3 is 14 amino acids long. CDR1 is MNHEY and CDR2 is SVGAGI in the germline V gene. The germline V and J ends were trimmed by 6 bases and 8 bases, with 14 bases remaining between them. CDR3 DNA sequence: TGTGCCAGCAGCGATAGGGGCAACTATTCACCCCTCCACTTT. This translates into CASSDRGNYSPLHF.

The J gene is TRBJ2-3, the V gene TRBV13; D may be TRBD2 (6 bases). The CDR3 has 14 amino acids. The germline V gene encodes CDR1 PRHDT and CDR2 FYEKMQ (reference sequence). Trimming left V 2 bases short and J 5 bases short, with 11 bases between. The CDR3 nucleotides read TGTGCCAGCAGCTTAACGGCGGGGTTAGATACGCAGTATTTT. Its protein product is CASSLTAGLDTQYF.

The J gene is TRBJ1-2, the V gene TRBV9; D is unclear. In germline, CDR1 is SGDLS, CDR2 YYNGEE. This CDR3 comprises 13 residues. V dropped 0 bases and J dropped 4 bases, with 7 bases sitting between them. The CDR3 here is CASSVGQAYGYTF. The DNA of the CDR3 is TGTGCCAGCAGCGTAGGCCAGGCCTATGGCTACACCTTC.

This clone was observed a few times. The chain recombines TRBV5-1 with TRBJ2-7; 7 nucleotides agree with TRBD1. Germline lookup yields CDR1 SGHRS and CDR2 YFSETQ. The CDR3 contains 15 residues. V dropped 0 bases and J dropped 2; count of bases not matched to a gene: 5. The DNA of the CDR3 is TGCGCCAGCAGCTTGGGGGGGACAGCTCCCTACGAGCAGTACTTC. It specifies CASSLGGTAPYEQYF.

This clone is a singleton in its sample. The chain uses TRBV29-1 and TRBJ1-1; no clear D. This CDR3 spans 14 amino acids. CDR1 is SQVTM, CDR2 ANQGSEA, per germline. V gave up 1 base and J gave up 0 bases, with 9 bases separating them. The CDR3 DNA sequence: TGCAGCGTTGAAGCGGGAGGCATGAACACTGAAGCTTTCTTT. This codes for CSVEAGGMNTEAFF.

V and J are TRBV5-6 and TRBJ1-1; 9 bases line up with TRBD1. Germline CDR1 is SGHDT and CDR2 is YYEEEE. V dropped 4 bases and J dropped 5; count of bases not matched to a gene: 6. The length of the CDR3 is 14 residues. The CDR3 loop is CASSATGGFTEAFF. The CDR3 DNA follows: TGTGCCAGCAGCGCTACAGGGGGCTTTACTGAAGCTTTCTTT.

The V call is TRBV15, the J call TRBJ1-2; no clear D gene. With 1 base removed from V and 4 bases from J, the gap between germline ends came to 7 bases. The V gene's germline CDR1 is LNHNV and CDR2 YYDKDF (reference sequence). The CDR3 totals 13 residues. CDR3 amino acids: CATSRGTFYGYTF. The CDR3 DNA reads TGTGCCACCAGCAGAGGGACGTTCTATGGCTACACCTTC.

The chain recombines TRBV28 with TRBJ2-7; tentatively, D is TRBD1 (6 bases). Trimming took 5 bases from V and 5 from J, leaving 13 bases between them. This CDR3 has 13 residues. CDR1 and CDR2 (germline): MDHEN, SYDVKM. This CDR3 reads CASSATGRNEQYF. DNA of the CDR3: TGTGCCAGCAGTGCGACAGGCCGGAACGAGCAGTACTTC.

This clone turned up a few times. The J gene is TRBJ1-2, the V gene TRBV2; D unresolved. The CDR3 covers 14 residues. The V end was cut by 2 bases, the J end by 0 bases, with 7 bases between. Germline loops: CDR1 SNHLY, CDR2 FYNNEI. The CDR3 reads CASSERGSNYGYTF. CDR3 DNA sequence: TGTGCCAGCAGTGAAAGAGGCTCTAACTATGGCTACACCTTC.

The chain is built from TRBV6-6 and TRBJ1-2; TRBD1 matches at 9 bases. The V segment lost 4 bases and the J segment 14 bases; nucleotides outside the gene matches: 5. Germline V gene lookup returns CDR1 MNHNY and CDR2 SVGAGI (reference sequence). CDR3 length: 11 residues. CDR3 sequence (DNA): TGTGCCAGCAGTTTCGGACAGGGGCCGACCTTC. Residues: CASSFGQGPTF.

This chain uses TRBV7-9 with TRBJ2-2, with 9 bases matching TRBD2. V lost 1 base, J lost 4 bases, and 4 bases stayed unmatched. CDR1 SEHNR and CDR2 FQNEAQ come from the germline V gene (reference sequence). The CDR3 covers 16 residues. The CDR3 DNA reads TGTGCCAGCAGCTTAGACCTAGCGGGGATCACCGGGGAGCTGTTTTTT. Translation gives CASSLDLAGITGELFF. Full variable domain (rest looked up from reference TRBV7-9 and TRBJ2-2): DTGVSQNPRHKITKRGQNVTFRCDPISEHNRLYWYRQTLGQGPEFLTYFQNEAQLEKSRLLSDRFSAERPKGSFSTLEIQRTEQGDSAMYLCASSLDLAGITGELFFGEGSRLTVL.

This rearrangement joins TRBV7-9 to TRBJ1-2, with D possibly TRBD1 on 5 matching bases. Trimming stripped 0 bases from V and 6 bases from J, with 14 bases between. The CDR3 loop spans 15 amino acids. Germline CDR1 is SEHNR and CDR2 is FQNEAQ (reference sequence). In DNA, the CDR3 is TGTGCCAGCAGCTTAGCTGTCGGGACCGGGGATGGCTACACCTTC. This codes for CASSLAVGTGDGYTF.

The DNA for the CDR3 is TGTGCCTGGAGTCCCGGGACAGGGGGCCAAGATACGCAGTATTTT. This encodes CAWSPGTGGQDTQYF. The rearrangement uses TRBV30 and TRBJ2-3, with 12 nucleotides matching TRBD1. The germline CDR1 and CDR2 sequences are GTSNPN and SVGIG (reference sequence). Germline trimming cut 2 bases from V and 5 bases from J; bases unmatched to any gene: 5. The CDR3 is made up of 15 amino acids.

This sequence joins TRBV7-9 and TRBJ2-5, with D uncertain. The CDR3 contains 14 residues. V lost 2 bases, J lost 2 bases, and 9 bases lay in between. Germline lookup yields CDR1 SEHNR and CDR2 FQNEAQ (reference sequence). The CDR3 loop reads CASSLSRDQETQYF. Written as DNA, the CDR3 is TGTGCCAGCAGCTTAAGTAGAGATCAAGAGACCCAGTACTTC.

This chain uses TRBV27 with TRBJ2-7; 9 bases match TRBD2. Per the germline V gene, CDR1 is MNHEY and CDR2 is SMNVEV (reference sequence). The CDR3 covers 15 residues. V shed 6 bases, J shed 2 bases, and the junction held 8 bases outside the gene matches. The CDR3 sequence: CASRSFGGGAYEQYF. CDR3 in DNA: TGTGCCAGCAGGTCTTTTGGCGGGGGGGCCTACGAGCAGTACTTC.

This chain connects TRBV19 to TRBJ2-7; TRBD2 matches 8 bases. Per germline, CDR1 LNHDA and CDR2 SQIVND (reference sequence). Unmatched junction bases numbered 13, after V lost 10 bases and J lost 5 bases. This CDR3 is built from 14 residues. CDR3 DNA: TGTGCCACCGGACCGGGACTAGTTTTCCACGAGCAGTACTTC. Translation gives CATGPGLVFHEQYF.

V gene TRBV11-1 combines with J gene TRBJ2-7; D is tentatively TRBD1 or TRBD2 (5 bases each). The CDR3 has 13 amino acids. V lost 7 bases to trimming and J lost 3 bases, with 13 bases between them. Germline CDR1 SGHAT, CDR2 FQDESV (reference sequence). The CDR3 nucleotides read TGTGCCAGCACCACCGGGACGGTCTACGAGCAGTACTTC. This sequence encodes CASTTGTVYEQYF.

J is TRBJ2-5 and V is TRBV5-1; D gene unclear. Germline V lookup: CDR1 SGHRS, CDR2 YFSETQ. The ends were cut back, 0 bases at V and 5 bases at J, with 8 bases in the middle. The CDR3 loop spans 13 amino acids. CDR3 region: CASSLAQAETQYF. The CDR3 nucleotides are TGCGCCAGCAGCTTGGCCCAGGCGGAGACCCAGTACTTC.

The chain links TRBV7-9 to TRBJ2-7; D is undetermined. The germline V and J ends were trimmed by 1 base and 0 bases, with 16 bases remaining between them. CDR1 is SEHNR and CDR2 is FQNEAQ in the germline V gene (reference sequence). This CDR3 has 17 amino acids. CDR3 nucleotides: TGTGCCAGCAGCTTAGGCCAGACCAGAACCTCCTCCTACGAGCAGTACTTC. Its translation: CASSLGQTRTSSYEQYF.

The rearrangement links TRBV11-3 to TRBJ2-7; 8 nucleotides agree with TRBD2. The CDR3 sequence is 15 residues long. Trimming took 4 bases from V and 5 from J; bases not matched to a gene: 10. CDR1 and CDR2 (germline): SGHNT, YENEEA. CDR3 sequence reads: CASSSSRGGHHEQYF. The CDR3 bases are TGTGCCAGCAGCTCCTCTCGGGGGGGGCATCACGAGCAGTACTTC.

The rearrangement links TRBV6-6 to TRBJ1-2; 7 bases align to TRBD1. The CDR3 contains 13 residues. The ends lost 6 bases at V and 5 bases at J; junction bases unmatched: 6. The germline V gene encodes CDR1 MNHNY and CDR2 SVGAGI (reference sequence). CDR3 sequence: CASSLGTVYGYTF. CDR3 coding DNA: TGTGCCAGCAGCCTCGGGACAGTATATGGCTACACCTTC.

This chain uses TRBV18 with TRBJ2-3; D tentatively reads TRBD1 or TRBD2 (6 bases each). This CDR3 comprises 17 residues. CDR1 is KGHSH, CDR2 LQKENI, per germline. V lost 0 bases and J lost 4, with 17 bases in between. The CDR3 loop reads CASSPPMGGSRADTQYF. CDR3 in DNA: TGTGCCAGCTCACCACCGATGGGGGGCTCTCGGGCAGATACGCAGTATTTT.

The DNA for the CDR3 is TGTGCCAGCAGCTTGGAAGCGGGGAGCACAGATACGCAGTATTTT. Protein product: CASSLEAGSTDTQYF. The chain joins TRBV5-4 to TRBJ2-3, with 7 bases that match TRBD2. CDR3 length: 15 amino acids. Germline lookup yields CDR1 SGHNT and CDR2 YYREEE (reference sequence). Losses at the gene ends were 0 bases for V and 0 bases for J; bases not matched to a gene: 1.

The chain joins TRBV5-6 to TRBJ2-2; perhaps TRBD1 as D (5 bases). The CDR3 extends over 15 amino acids. V was pared by 2 bases and J by 2 bases, with 10 bases between. From germline, CDR1 is SGHDT and CDR2 YYEEEE. The CDR3 sequence: CASSFKGPNTGELFF. CDR3 nucleotides: TGTGCCAGCAGCTTCAAGGGGCCTAACACCGGGGAGCTGTTTTTT.

CDR3 sequence reads: CASSPRRDEKLFF. The CDR3 nucleotides are TGTGCCAGCAGCCCGAGGAGGGATGAAAAACTGTTTTTT. The J gene is TRBJ1-4, the V gene TRBV11-2; D is undetermined. V was cut by 5 bases and J by 6 bases, with 10 bases left in between. Germline V gene lookup returns CDR1 SGHAT and CDR2 FQNNGV. The CDR3 extends over 13 amino acids.

V usage is TRBV7-8 and J usage is TRBJ1-6; 8 bases align to TRBD1. Germline loops: CDR1 SGHVS, CDR2 FQNEAQ. CDR3 length: 15 residues. J lost 7 bases, V lost 5 bases, and 7 bases had no gene match. The CDR3 loop reads CASSQTGQVNSPLHF. In nucleotides, the CDR3 is TGTGCCAGCAGCCAAACGGGACAGGTCAATTCACCCCTCCACTTT.

The CDR3 region is CASSQQGTFYEQYF. The CDR3 DNA follows: TGTGCCAGCAGCCAACAGGGGACATTCTACGAGCAGTACTTC. This chain links TRBV2 with TRBJ2-7; the match to TRBD1 covers 7 bases. V lost 6 bases to trimming and J lost 3 bases; unmatched junction nucleotides: 8. The CDR3 contains 14 residues. Germline assignment: CDR1 SNHLY and CDR2 FYNNEI.

The chain is built from TRBV19 and TRBJ1-2, with TRBD1 matching 7 bases. The CDR3 contains 15 residues. V gave up 5 bases and J gave up 2 bases; unmatched junction bases: 8. Germline V gene sequence: CDR1 LNHDA, CDR2 SQIVND (reference sequence). The CDR3 DNA follows: TGTGCCAGTAGTTCGTTGACAGGGACGAACTATGGCTACACCTTC. It specifies CASSSLTGTNYGYTF. Using reference TRBV19 and TRBJ1-2 for the parts outside the CDR3, the full variable domain is DGGITQSPKYLFRKEGQNVTLSCEQNLNHDAMYWYRQDPGQGLRLIYYSQIVNDFQKGDIAEGYSVSREKKESFPLTVTSAQKNPTAFYLCASSSLTGTNYGYTFGSGTRLTVV.

The rearrangement uses TRBV7-2 and TRBJ1-2, with D possibly TRBD1 on 5 matching bases. The CDR3 has 14 amino acids. Germline CDR1 SGHTA, CDR2 FQGNSA. Trimming took 5 bases from V and 8 from J, leaving 18 bases between them. The CDR3 reads CASSHQWGGLGYTF. CDR3 in DNA: TGTGCCAGCAGCCATCAGTGGGGGGGTTTGGGCTACACCTTC.

V usage is TRBV27 and J usage is TRBJ2-3; tentative D call: TRBD1 (5 bases). Germline assignment: CDR1 MNHEY and CDR2 SMNVEV (reference sequence). The CDR3 loop spans 17 amino acids. Trimming removed 7 bases at V and 4 bases at J, with 24 bases between. CDR3 residues: CASNVGRQGSFADTQYF. In DNA, the CDR3 is TGTGCCAGCAATGTGGGTCGGCAGGGTAGTTTCGCAGATACGCAGTATTTT.